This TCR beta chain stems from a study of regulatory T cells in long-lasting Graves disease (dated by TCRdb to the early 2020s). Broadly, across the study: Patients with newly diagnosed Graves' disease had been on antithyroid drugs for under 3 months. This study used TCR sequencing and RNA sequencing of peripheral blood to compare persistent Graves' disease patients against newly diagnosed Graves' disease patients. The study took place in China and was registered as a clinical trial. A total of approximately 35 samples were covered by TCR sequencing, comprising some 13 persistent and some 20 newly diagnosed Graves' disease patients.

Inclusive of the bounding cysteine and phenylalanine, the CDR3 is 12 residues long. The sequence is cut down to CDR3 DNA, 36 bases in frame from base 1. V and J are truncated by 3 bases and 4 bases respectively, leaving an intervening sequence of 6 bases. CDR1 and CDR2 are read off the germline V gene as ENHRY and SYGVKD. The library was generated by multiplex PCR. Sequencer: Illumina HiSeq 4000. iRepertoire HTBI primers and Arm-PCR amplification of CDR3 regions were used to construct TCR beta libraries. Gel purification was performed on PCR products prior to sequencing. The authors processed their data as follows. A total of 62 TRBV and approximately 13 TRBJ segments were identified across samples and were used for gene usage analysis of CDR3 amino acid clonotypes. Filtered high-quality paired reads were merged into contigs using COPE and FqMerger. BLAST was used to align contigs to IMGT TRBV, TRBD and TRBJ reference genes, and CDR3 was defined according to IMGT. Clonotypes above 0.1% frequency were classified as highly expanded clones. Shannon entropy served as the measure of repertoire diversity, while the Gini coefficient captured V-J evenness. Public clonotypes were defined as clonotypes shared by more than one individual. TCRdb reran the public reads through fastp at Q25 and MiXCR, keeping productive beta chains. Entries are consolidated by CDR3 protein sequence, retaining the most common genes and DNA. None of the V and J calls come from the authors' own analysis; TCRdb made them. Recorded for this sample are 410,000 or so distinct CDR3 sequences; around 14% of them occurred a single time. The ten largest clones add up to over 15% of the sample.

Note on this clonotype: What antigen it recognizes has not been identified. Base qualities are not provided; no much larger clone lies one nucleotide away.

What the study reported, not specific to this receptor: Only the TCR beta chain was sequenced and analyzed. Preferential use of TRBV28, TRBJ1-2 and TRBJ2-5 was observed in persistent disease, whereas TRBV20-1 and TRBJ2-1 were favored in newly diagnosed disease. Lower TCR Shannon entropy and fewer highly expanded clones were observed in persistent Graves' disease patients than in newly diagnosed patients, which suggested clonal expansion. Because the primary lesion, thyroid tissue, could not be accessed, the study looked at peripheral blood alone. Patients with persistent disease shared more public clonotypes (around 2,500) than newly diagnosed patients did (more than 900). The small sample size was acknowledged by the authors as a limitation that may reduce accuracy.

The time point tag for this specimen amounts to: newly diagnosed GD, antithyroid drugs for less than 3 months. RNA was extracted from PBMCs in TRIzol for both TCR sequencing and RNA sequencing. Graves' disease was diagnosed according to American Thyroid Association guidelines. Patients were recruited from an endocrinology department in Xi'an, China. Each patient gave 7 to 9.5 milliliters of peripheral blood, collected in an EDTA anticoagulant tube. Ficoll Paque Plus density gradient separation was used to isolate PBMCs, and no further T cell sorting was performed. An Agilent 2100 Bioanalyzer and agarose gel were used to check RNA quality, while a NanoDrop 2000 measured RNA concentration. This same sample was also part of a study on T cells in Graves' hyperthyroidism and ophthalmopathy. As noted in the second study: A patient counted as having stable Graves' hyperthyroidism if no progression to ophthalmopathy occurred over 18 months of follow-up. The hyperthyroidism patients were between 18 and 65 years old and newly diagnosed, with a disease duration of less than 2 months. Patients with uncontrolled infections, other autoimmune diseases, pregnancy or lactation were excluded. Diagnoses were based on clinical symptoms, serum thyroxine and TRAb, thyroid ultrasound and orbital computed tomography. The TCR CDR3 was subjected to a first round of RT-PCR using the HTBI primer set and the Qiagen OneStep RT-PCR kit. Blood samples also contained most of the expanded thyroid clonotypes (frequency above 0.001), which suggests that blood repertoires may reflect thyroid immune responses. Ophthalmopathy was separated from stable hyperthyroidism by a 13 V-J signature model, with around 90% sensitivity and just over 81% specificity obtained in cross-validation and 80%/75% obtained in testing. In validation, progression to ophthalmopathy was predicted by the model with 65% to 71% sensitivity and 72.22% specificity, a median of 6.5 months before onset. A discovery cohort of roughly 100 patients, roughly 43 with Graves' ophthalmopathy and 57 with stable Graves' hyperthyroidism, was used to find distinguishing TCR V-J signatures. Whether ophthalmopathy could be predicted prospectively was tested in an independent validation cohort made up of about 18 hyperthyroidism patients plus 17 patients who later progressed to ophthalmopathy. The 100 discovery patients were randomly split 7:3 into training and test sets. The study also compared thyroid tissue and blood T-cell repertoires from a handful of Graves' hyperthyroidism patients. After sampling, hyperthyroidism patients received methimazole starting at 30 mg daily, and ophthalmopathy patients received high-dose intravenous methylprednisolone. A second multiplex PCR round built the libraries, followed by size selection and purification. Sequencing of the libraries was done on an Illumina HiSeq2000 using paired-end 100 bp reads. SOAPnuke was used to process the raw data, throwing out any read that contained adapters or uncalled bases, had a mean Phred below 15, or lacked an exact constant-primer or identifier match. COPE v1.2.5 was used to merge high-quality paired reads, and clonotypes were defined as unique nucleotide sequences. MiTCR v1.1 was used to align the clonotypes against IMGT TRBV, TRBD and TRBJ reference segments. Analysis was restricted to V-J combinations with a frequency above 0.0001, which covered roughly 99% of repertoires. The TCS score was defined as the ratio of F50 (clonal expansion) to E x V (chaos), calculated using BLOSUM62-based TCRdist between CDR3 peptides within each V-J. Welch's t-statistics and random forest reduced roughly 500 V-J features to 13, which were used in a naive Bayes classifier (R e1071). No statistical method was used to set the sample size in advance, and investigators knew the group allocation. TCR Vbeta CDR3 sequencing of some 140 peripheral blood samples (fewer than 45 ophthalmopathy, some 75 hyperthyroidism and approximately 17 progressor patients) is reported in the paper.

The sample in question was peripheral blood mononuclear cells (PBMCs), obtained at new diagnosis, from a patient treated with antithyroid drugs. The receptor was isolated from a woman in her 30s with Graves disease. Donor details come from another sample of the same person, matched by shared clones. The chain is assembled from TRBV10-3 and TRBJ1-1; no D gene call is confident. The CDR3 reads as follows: CAISDSATEAFF. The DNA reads TGTGCCATCAGTGATTCGGCCACTGAAGCTTTCTTT.